These T cell receptor beta chains were read from a single sample in a study of monozygotic twins with cystic fibrosis. Libraries were prepared by immunoSEQ multiplex PCR; TCRdb keeps only in-frame clonotypes and omits some of them. The sample lists about 9,500 clones, 98% occurring once. Sequencing was performed on blood. The origin of the receptors is a girl aged 2 to 9 with cystic fibrosis. The CDR3 runs from the conserved cysteine through the conserved F or W. The order of the fields is J gene, V gene, CDR3 protein.

TRBJ2-5	TRBV30	CAWSQQETQYF
TRBJ1-1	TRBV6-6	CASSSPADTEAFF
TRBJ2-7	TRBV5-6	CASSFPGLAYEQYF
TRBJ1-1	TRBV6-5	CASSYLGQGGTEAFF
TRBJ2-7	TRBV19	CASSPGTGFYEQYF
TRBJ1-1	TRBV2	CASVKIGNTEAFF
TRBJ1-1	TRBV19	CASSIYGGYNTEAFF
TRBJ2-5	TRBV7-8	CASSLGPGGTQYF
TRBJ2-7	TRBV4-2	CASSLGTGGSREQYF
TRBJ2-5	TRBV11-2	CASSRRTGGRHQETQYF
TRBJ2-7	TRBV4-1	CASSQLAGGYEQYF
TRBJ2-1	TRBV7-2	CASSLVRANEQFF
TRBJ2-7	TRBV6-5	CASSYIAGGVSYEQYF
TRBJ1-1	TRBV6-6	CASSYRLGRANTEAFF
TRBJ2-3	TRBV13	CASSLLLAGPDTQYF
TRBJ2-1	TRBV21-1	CASSERPRVRDYNEQFF
TRBJ2-2	TRBV2	CASSWSGLAGVYGELFF
TRBJ2-3	TRBV7-9	CASSSYRARLGADTQYF
TRBJ2-2	TRBV7-9	CASAGPVTAGELFF
TRBJ2-4	TRBV30	CAWSVSRERRNIQYF
TRBJ2-7	TRBV29-1	CSVDTGQGRSYEQYF
TRBJ1-1	TRBV4-1	CASSQDEGSEAFF
TRBJ1-2	TRBV5-1	CASSLGAGTNYGYTF
TRBJ1-2	TRBV9	CASSLRTANYGYTF
TRBJ2-7	TRBV7-8	CASTMEVGQGYEQYF
TRBJ2-5	TRBV18	CASSPQIQETQYF
TRBJ2-1	TRBV6-6	CASNDRDRSSYNEQFF
TRBJ2-1	TRBV5-5	CASSLFRQSSYNEQFF
TRBJ1-1	TRBV6-5	CASSYDRKGNTEAFF
TRBJ2-1	TRBV27	CASSLRISSFGEQFF
TRBJ2-2	TRBV19	CASSIGPRRTGELFF
TRBJ2-7	TRBV28	CASRLGGREQYF
TRBJ1-1	TRBV13	CASSSNPQGWTEAFF
TRBJ1-2	TRBV19	CASSITDAGIDGYTF
TRBJ1-1	TRBV28	CASTFGGLGRTEAFF
TRBJ2-3	TRBV5-1	CASSLETSGRVTQYF
TRBJ1-1	TRBV7-8	CASSWMRGPNTEAFF
TRBJ1-1	TRBV28	CASHQDGDTEAFF
TRBJ2-5	TRBV5-1	CASSRGPPQETQYF
TRBJ1-1	TRBV4-3	CASSQDSGDTEAFF
TRBJ2-6	TRBV7-2	CASSLSGLAGAGANVLTF
TRBJ2-5	TRBV28	CASSSGSLEETQYF